Shown below are 10 T cell receptor beta chains from a single sample sequenced in a study of blood T cell repertoires in COVID-19. This table comes from immunoSEQ multiplex PCR, and its TCRdb copy is limited to in-frame clones, with some not included. The repertoire holds about 14,000 clones, with 65% to 85% as singletons. The material sequenced was peripheral blood. Receptor source: a human donor in a cohort sampled during active COVID-19.

This clone was seen a single time. The chain recombines TRBV6-2 or TRBV6-3 with TRBJ2-7; no reliable D call. The CDR3 loop spans 16 amino acids. Germline V lookup: CDR1 MNHEY, CDR2 SVGEGT. Deletions cut 6 bases from V and 1 base from J, with 19 bases between. CDR3 sequence: CASSKTAELISYEQYF. The CDR3 DNA sequence: TGTGCCAGCAGCAAGACGGCGGAACTGATATCCTACGAGCAGTACTTC.

The V call is TRBV5-1, the J call TRBJ2-5; 9 bases agree with TRBD1. The CDR3 is 15 residues long. Germline CDR1 is SGHRS and CDR2 is YFSETQ. V gave up 2 bases and J gave up 1 base; unmatched junction bases: 3. The CDR3 DNA reads as TGCGCCAGCAGCTTCGGGACAGGGATCCAAGAGACCCAGTACTTC. This encodes CASSFGTGIQETQYF.

The gene calls are TRBV6-2 or TRBV6-3 and TRBJ1-5; D may be TRBD1 (5 bases). V gave up 5 bases and J gave up 6 bases, with 17 bases separating them. This CDR3 spans 15 amino acids. In germline, CDR1 is MNHEY, CDR2 SVGEGT. The CDR3 region has the DNA TGTGCCAGCAGTACCCGACGGCGGCAGGGTCAGCCCCAGCATTTT. Amino acids: CASSTRRRQGQPQHF.

This clone has only a few counts. The V gene is TRBV28, the J gene TRBJ1-1; D is ambiguous. Trimming stripped 4 bases from V and 8 bases from J, with 17 bases between. CDR1 MDHEN and CDR2 SYDVKM come from the germline V gene. The CDR3 runs to 14 residues. CDR3 protein: CASSSDPGLREAFF. Here the CDR3 DNA reads TGTGCCAGCAGTTCTGACCCCGGGTTGCGGGAAGCTTTCTTT.

This clone has more than one count but fewer than ten. The J gene is TRBJ2-6, the V gene TRBV30, with a possible D match to TRBD2 (5 bases). CDR3 length: 14 residues. Germline loops: CDR1 GTSNPN, CDR2 SVGIG (reference sequence). V lost 2 bases to trimming and J lost 2 bases, with 7 bases between them. The CDR3 DNA is TGTGCCTGGAGTCCCGGGACTGGGGCCAACGTCCTGACTTTC. Translated: CAWSPGTGANVLTF. The complete variable domain, with remaining parts taken from reference TRBV30 and TRBJ2-6, reads SQTIHQWPATLVQPVGSPLSLECTVEGTSNPNLYWYRQAAGRGLQLLFYSVGIGQISSEVPQNLSASRPQDRQFILSSKKLLLSDSGFYLCAWSPGTGANVLTFGAGSRLTVL.

V usage is TRBV6-5 and J usage is TRBJ1-6; D gene unclear. Germline-derived CDR1 and CDR2 are MNHEY and SVGAGI. Between the trimmed V and J ends, which lost 5 bases and 8 bases, there was a span of 16 bases. The CDR3 runs 15 residues. The CDR3 is CASSPSPTGYSPLHF. CDR3 nucleotides: TGTGCCAGCAGTCCCTCACCAACGGGATATTCACCCCTCCACTTT.

This clone was seen a few times. The rearrangement links TRBV12-3 or TRBV12-4 to TRBJ2-1, with D perhaps matching TRBD2 (6 bases). The CDR3 length is 13 residues. V lost 4 bases to trimming and J lost 5 bases, with 9 bases between them. CDR3 protein: CASSWDLNNEQFF. For the CDR3, the DNA is TGTGCCAGCAGTTGGGACTTAAACAATGAGCAGTTCTTC.

Judged by abundance, this clone is hyperexpanded. V usage is TRBV14 and J usage is TRBJ2-7, with 7 bases aligning to TRBD1. The CDR3 runs to 15 residues. Germline V gene lookup returns CDR1 SGHDN and CDR2 FVKESK. V lost 1 base to trimming and J lost 6 bases; unmatched junction nucleotides: 9. CDR3 sequence: CASSQGATGYSEQYF. In DNA form, the CDR3 reads TGTGCCAGCAGCCAAGGCGCGACAGGGTATAGCGAGCAGTACTTC.

The rearrangement links TRBV6-4 to TRBJ2-3; 12 bases fit TRBD2. CDR3 length: 15 residues. V lost 6 bases to trimming and J lost 1 base; unmatched junction nucleotides: 2. The germline gives CDR1 MRHNA, CDR2 SNTAGT. The CDR3 DNA is TGTGCCAGCAGAAGACTAGCGGGAGGCACAGATACGCAGTATTTT. This sequence encodes CASRRLAGGTDTQYF.

This chain links TRBV11-3 with TRBJ1-1; perhaps TRBD1 as D (5 bases). The CDR3 loop spans 14 amino acids. V gave up 5 bases and J gave up 3 bases, with 13 bases separating them. Germline-derived CDR1 and CDR2 are SGHNT and YENEEA. The CDR3 nucleotides read TGTGCCAGCAGCCCCAGGGCGCCGGACACTGAAGCTTTCTTT. It encodes CASSPRAPDTEAFF.